The 24 T cell receptor beta chains below come from one sample, sequenced in a study of T cells in localized non-small cell lung cancer. TCRdb's copy holds only in-frame clones and misses some; the assay was immunoSEQ multiplex PCR. The sample contains roughly 70,000 clones, 86% of which appear only once. The specimen comprised peripheral blood, sampled before any cancer treatment. The receptors here all came from an older male donor with stage III squamous cell lung carcinoma.

The CDR3 spells CASSLVEGAFTEAFF. DNA of the CDR3: TGTGCCAGCAGCTTAGTGGAGGGGGCCTTCACTGAAGCTTTCTTT. This rearrangement joins TRBV7-6 to TRBJ1-1; 7 nucleotides line up with TRBD1. There are 15 residues in the CDR3. J gave up 4 bases and V 1 base, and 6 bases lay outside the gene matches. CDR1 and CDR2 from the germline V gene are SGHVS and FNYEAQ. Using reference TRBV7-6 and TRBJ1-1 for the parts outside the CDR3, the full variable domain is GAGVSQSPRYKVTKRGQDVALRCDPISGHVSLYWYRQALGQGPEFLTYFNYEAQQDKSGLPNDRFSAERPEGSISTLTIQRTEQRDSAMYRCASSLVEGAFTEAFFGQGTRLTVV.

The chain is built from TRBV2 and TRBJ2-2; D is perhaps TRBD1 (5 bases). Deletions cut 3 bases from V and 2 bases from J, with 13 bases between. The length of the CDR3 is 16 residues. CDR1 and CDR2 (germline): SNHLY, FYNNEI. The CDR3 DNA sequence: TGTGCCAGCAGTGAGTTGACAGATCCAAACACCGGGGAGCTGTTTTTT. Translation: CASSELTDPNTGELFF.

CDR3 sequence: CASSFTVTGNTEAFF. CDR3 DNA sequence: TGCGCCAGCAGCTTCACCGTGACAGGGAACACTGAAGCTTTCTTT. The rearrangement links TRBV5-1 to TRBJ1-1, with D maybe TRBD1 (6 bases). Per germline, CDR1 SGHRS and CDR2 YFSETQ. The CDR3 totals 15 residues. Between the trimmed V and J ends, which lost 2 bases and 1 base, there was a span of 12 bases.

The rearrangement joins TRBV5-6 to TRBJ1-6; 7 positions agree with TRBD1. Trimming at V came to 2 bases and at J to 5 bases, leaving 4 bases not matched to a gene. The CDR3 consists of 15 residues. Germline V gives CDR1 SGHDT, CDR2 YYEEEE. CDR3 residues: CASSLAGQNNSPLHF. Here the CDR3 DNA reads TGTGCCAGCAGCTTAGCGGGACAGAATAATTCACCCCTCCACTTT.

The genes are TRBV7-2 and TRBJ2-3; D unresolved. Trimming stripped 1 base from V and 3 bases from J, with 5 bases between. This CDR3 has 13 amino acids. Germline CDR1 is SGHTA and CDR2 is FQGNSA. CDR3 sequence (DNA): TGTGCCAGCAGCTTAGGTTGGACAGATACGCAGTATTTT. Its translation is CASSLGWTDTQYF.

The V and J genes are TRBV11-2 and TRBJ2-7, with TRBD2 matching 13 bases. The germline CDR1 and CDR2 sequences are SGHAT and FQNNGV. After removal of 3 bases from V and 5 bases from J, the junction contained 4 bases not matched to a gene. CDR3 size: 15 residues. CDR3 sequence: CASSFSGLAGNEQYV. CDR3 nucleotide sequence: TGTGCCAGCAGCTTTTCGGGACTAGCGGGGAACGAGCAGTACGTC.

The chain carries TRBV4-3 and TRBJ2-7; no firm D call. The CDR3 covers 13 residues. V lost 0 bases and J lost 6, with 9 bases in between. Germline CDR1 reads LGHNA; CDR2 reads YSLEER. In DNA, the CDR3 is TGCGCCAGCAGCCAAGATGCAGGCGGCGAGCAGTACTTC. Translation gives CASSQDAGGEQYF.

The gene calls are TRBV5-1 and TRBJ2-5; D unresolved. The CDR3 length is 14 residues. The germline V gene has CDR1 SGHRS and CDR2 YFSETQ. V was cut by 0 bases and J by 4 bases, with 10 bases left in between. The CDR3 reads CASSLAMSLETQYF. CDR3 coding DNA: TGCGCCAGCAGCTTGGCCATGAGTCTAGAGACCCAGTACTTC.

The rearrangement links TRBV5-1 to TRBJ2-1; 9 nucleotides agree with TRBD1. The length of the CDR3 is 17 residues. Trimming took 4 bases from V and 0 from J; bases not matched to a gene: 8. Germline CDR1 reads SGHRS; CDR2 reads YFSETQ. In DNA form, the CDR3 reads TGCGCCAGCAGCCCTTACCTGGGACAGGGCTCCTACAATGAGCAGTTCTTC. This codes for CASSPYLGQGSYNEQFF.

The chain links TRBV5-1 to TRBJ1-4, with D possibly TRBD1 on 5 matching bases. The germline V gene has CDR1 SGHRS and CDR2 YFSETQ. V was clipped by 0 bases and J by 11 bases, with 14 bases between them. The CDR3 consists of 14 residues. The CDR3 bases are TGCGCCAGCAGCTTGGAGTCCGGGGGGAAGAAACTGTTTTTT. The encoded protein is CASSLESGGKKLFF. The variable domain in full, completed from reference TRBV5-1 and TRBJ1-4, reads KAGVTQTPRYLIKTRGQQVTLSCSPISGHRSVSWYQQTPGQGLQFLFEYFSETQRNKGNFPGRFSGRQFSNSRSEMNVSTLELGDSALYLCASSLESGGKKLFFGSGTQLSVL.

V usage is TRBV7-2 and J usage is TRBJ1-2; 8 bases are shared with TRBD1. The J segment lost 8 bases and the V segment lost 4 bases, leaving 12 bases of the junction unmatched. This CDR3 comprises 15 residues. Per germline, CDR1 SGHTA and CDR2 FQGNSA. In DNA form, the CDR3 reads TGTGCCAGCAGCTCAGCCGGACAGGGCATCAACGGCTACACCTTC. Its protein product is CASSSAGQGINGYTF.

The V gene is TRBV5-4, the J gene TRBJ1-2; D perhaps matches TRBD1 (6 bases). The V gene lost 4 bases and the J gene lost 5 bases, with 21 bases spanning the gap. Germline CDR1 and CDR2: SGHNT and YYREEE (reference sequence). The CDR3 covers 16 residues. CDR3 nucleotide sequence: TGTGCCAGCAGCCTCTATTCGGACAGACCTAGTTATGGCTACACCTTC. It is translated as CASSLYSDRPSYGYTF.

A few counts support this clone. The J gene is TRBJ1-1, the V gene TRBV19; D unresolved. Trimming cost V 6 bases and J 1 base, with 9 bases left between them. The germline V gene has CDR1 LNHDA and CDR2 SQIVND (reference sequence). The CDR3 extends over 13 amino acids. The CDR3 region has the DNA TGTGCCAGTAGCACCACAGCGAACACTGAAGCTTTCTTT. It codes for CASSTTANTEAFF.

This chain connects TRBV5-1 to TRBJ1-1; 7 nucleotides match TRBD1. Germline V gene lookup returns CDR1 SGHRS and CDR2 YFSETQ. This CDR3 has 15 residues. The ends lost 4 bases at V and 0 bases at J; junction bases unmatched: 6. CDR3 protein: CASSPRQGLNTEAFF. CDR3 in DNA: TGCGCCAGCAGCCCCAGACAGGGTTTGAACACTGAAGCTTTCTTT.

In DNA, the CDR3 is TGCGCCAGCAGCTTGGAAGGGGGGGCCGGCACAGATACGCAGTATTTT. Protein sequence: CASSLEGGAGTDTQYF. This chain links TRBV5-1 with TRBJ2-3, with D maybe TRBD2 (7 bases). CDR3 size: 16 residues. Trimming left V 0 bases short and J 1 base short, with 12 bases between. In germline, CDR1 is SGHRS, CDR2 YFSETQ.

The chain employs TRBV6-6 and TRBJ2-1, with 10 bases fitting TRBD2. V lost 5 bases to trimming and J lost 4 bases; unmatched junction nucleotides: 5. The CDR3 runs to 15 residues. From germline, CDR1 is MNHNY and CDR2 SVGAGI (reference sequence). DNA for the CDR3: TGTGCCAGCAGTCGAGCGGGGGGGGGATACAATGAGCAGTTCTTC. Translating it yields CASSRAGGGYNEQFF.

The chain has TRBV4-2 and TRBJ2-3; TRBD2 is a possible D gene (5 bases). CDR1 LGHNA and CDR2 YNFKEQ come from the germline V gene. V shed 0 bases and J shed 1 base, with 17 bases lying between them. The CDR3 extends over 18 amino acids. The CDR3, as DNA: TGTGCCAGCAGCCAAGATCCCCCGAAAGGAGGCGGCACAGATACGCAGTATTTT. This encodes CASSQDPPKGGGTDTQYF.

V is TRBV19 and J is TRBJ1-3; TRBD1 matches at 7 bases. The CDR3 has 15 residues. Germline CDR1 reads LNHDA; CDR2 reads SQIVND (reference sequence). Trimming removed 5 bases from V and 2 bases from J; junction bases left unmatched: 6. As DNA, the CDR3 is TGTGCCAGTAGTCAAGTCGACAGGGCTGGAAACACCATATATTTT. Amino acid sequence: CASSQVDRAGNTIYF.

The chain uses TRBV6-4 and TRBJ2-7; D possibly corresponds to TRBD2 (6 bases). The CDR3 loop spans 13 amino acids. Germline-derived CDR1 and CDR2 are MRHNA and SNTAGT. V was cut by 5 bases and J by 7 bases, with 15 bases left in between. The CDR3 region has the DNA TGTGCCAGCAGTCTAACCGGGGGAGAGGAGCAGTACGTC. It encodes CASSLTGGEEQYV.

The V and J genes are TRBV2 and TRBJ2-2; TRBD2 might be the D (5 bases). Between the trimmed V and J ends, which lost 6 bases and 4 bases, there was a span of 12 bases. Looked up from germline, CDR1 is SNHLY and CDR2 is FYNNEI. This CDR3 comprises 14 residues. The CDR3 DNA reads as TGTGCCAGCAGCCCACTAGGCCGCACCGGGGAGCTGTTTTTT. It specifies CASSPLGRTGELFF.

Here the CDR3 reads CASSIRRSGPEQYV. CDR3 DNA: TGTGCCAGTAGTATAAGGCGCTCGGGCCCCGAGCAGTACGTC. The chain is built from TRBV19 and TRBJ2-7; D is unresolved. The ends were cut back, 2 bases at V and 6 bases at J, with 14 bases in the middle. The CDR3 consists of 14 residues. Germline V gene sequence: CDR1 LNHDA, CDR2 SQIVND (reference sequence).

The sample holds one count of this clone. This chain uses TRBV7-8 with TRBJ2-4; 7 nucleotides agree with TRBD2. Germline CDR1 reads SGHVS; CDR2 reads FQNEAQ. The length of the CDR3 is 13 residues. The V segment lost 7 bases and the J segment 8 bases; nucleotides outside the gene matches: 8. Written as DNA, the CDR3 is TGTGCCAGCACGGACCGGACTAGGGACATTCAGTACTTC. Its protein is CASTDRTRDIQYF.

The chain employs TRBV5-8 and TRBJ2-7, with D maybe TRBD1 (5 bases). Per the germline V gene, CDR1 is SGHTS and CDR2 is YDEGEE. The length of the CDR3 is 13 residues. Deletions cut 4 bases from V and 3 bases from J, with 11 bases between. In DNA form, the CDR3 reads TGTGCCAGCAGCCCCGGACATATCTACGAGCAGTACGTC. Its protein product is CASSPGHIYEQYV.

The V gene is TRBV19, the J gene TRBJ1-2; D is undetermined. The CDR3 has 13 residues. Deletions cut 1 base from V and 8 bases from J, with 11 bases between. Germline values: CDR1 LNHDA, CDR2 SQIVND (reference sequence). The CDR3 sequence is CASSIGVLGGYTF. CDR3 in DNA: TGTGCCAGTAGTATAGGGGTTCTAGGCGGCTACACCTTC.